This entry lists 27 T cell receptor beta chains sequenced from one sample in a study of T cells after yellow fever vaccination. Using its own MiXCR run on the 5' RACE reads, TCRdb lists one record per CDR3 protein. The sample carries about 320,000 distinct CDR3 sequences, 6.8% recorded once. Sequences were derived from PBMCs, sampled around 45 days after the first yellow fever vaccination. The receptor set was obtained from a man younger than 30 who received the YFV17D yellow fever vaccine.

This clonotype was counted between two and nine times. The chain recombines TRBV30 with TRBJ1-5; D remains unclear. The V and J ends lost 1 base and 9 bases respectively, with 10 bases between them. The CDR3 sequence is 12 residues long. Per the germline V gene, CDR1 is GTSNPN and CDR2 is SVGIG (reference sequence). The CDR3 nucleotides read TGTGCCTGGAGTGAGGGATCTCCGCCCCAGCATTTT. Its translation: CAWSEGSPPQHF.

This clonotype turned up a few times. The chain carries TRBV6-5 and TRBJ1-5, with D perhaps matching TRBD1 (6 bases). Trimming cost V 2 bases and J 2 bases, with 16 bases left between them. The CDR3 has 17 amino acids. Germline assignment: CDR1 MNHEY and CDR2 SVGAGI. This CDR3 is CASSYPQGRGGNQPQHF. The CDR3 nucleotides are TGTGCCAGCAGTTACCCCCAGGGCAGGGGAGGCAATCAGCCCCAGCATTTT.

This clonotype has a handful of counts. The chain couples TRBV7-2 to TRBJ1-4, with 11 bases lining up with TRBD1. The CDR3 is 13 residues long. The V gene's germline CDR1 is SGHTA and CDR2 FQGNSA. The V segment lost 3 bases and the J segment 11 bases; nucleotides outside the gene matches: 2. The CDR3 region has the DNA TGTGCCAGCAGCTTCCGGGACAGGGGGAAACTGTTTTTT. Its translation is CASSFRDRGKLFF. Full variable domain (missing parts from reference TRBV7-2 and TRBJ1-4): GAGVSQSPSNKVTEKGKDVELRCDPISGHTALYWYRQSLGQGLEFLIYFQGNSAPDKSGLPSDRFSAERTGGSVSTLTIQRTQQEDSAVYLCASSFRDRGKLFFGSGTQLSVL.

The V gene is TRBV12-3 or TRBV12-4, the J gene TRBJ1-5; D gene ambiguous. Trimming left V 5 bases short and J 7 bases short, with 18 bases between. The CDR3 is made up of 15 amino acids. DNA for the CDR3: TGTGCCAGCAGTCTACAAGACGGGCTAGGACAGCCCCAGCATTTT. Translated, it gives CASSLQDGLGQPQHF.

In its sample, this clonotype was seen many times. The gene calls are TRBV7-2 and TRBJ1-6, with D hard to call. The germline gives CDR1 SGHTA, CDR2 FQGNSA. V was pared by 5 bases and J by 7 bases, with 18 bases between. The CDR3 has 16 residues. The CDR3 loop reads CASSPFARSGNSPLHF. The CDR3 region has the DNA TGTGCCAGCAGCCCTTTCGCGCGCTCGGGCAATTCACCCCTCCACTTT.

The chain has TRBV6-2 or TRBV6-3 and TRBJ2-1; D possibly matches TRBD1 or TRBD2 (5 bases each). From germline, CDR1 is MNHEY and CDR2 SVGEGT. The V gene lost 2 bases and the J gene lost 5 bases, with 10 bases spanning the gap. The CDR3 contains 14 residues. The DNA for the CDR3 is TGTGCCAGCAGTTACGAGGGGTTTCACAATGAGCAGTTCTTC. This codes for CASSYEGFHNEQFF.

This clonotype has at least ten counts. The chain has TRBV5-1 and TRBJ2-5; 7 positions match TRBD1. J gave up 2 bases and V 5 bases, and 6 bases lay outside the gene matches. The germline V gene has CDR1 SGHRS and CDR2 YFSETQ. This CDR3 has 14 residues. The CDR3 DNA is TGCGCCAGCAGTTACCGGGACAGTCAAGAGACCCAGTACTTC. Translation gives CASSYRDSQETQYF.

This clonotype was seen ten or more times. The rearrangement joins TRBV29-1 to TRBJ2-1; TRBD2 matches at 7 bases. The CDR3 covers 16 residues. Germline CDR1 and CDR2: SQVTM and ANQGSEA. Germline trimming cut 4 bases from V and 1 base from J; bases unmatched to any gene: 10. The CDR3 region is CSVVGGGEPSYNEQFF. CDR3 bases: TGCAGCGTTGTGGGGGGAGGGGAGCCGTCCTACAATGAGCAGTTCTTC.

The chain combines TRBV7-2 with TRBJ2-2; D call uncertain. Trimming removed 3 bases from V and 7 bases from J, with 9 bases in between. This CDR3 is 13 amino acids long. Germline V gene data show CDR1 as SGHTA and CDR2 as FQGNSA. CDR3: CASSFESDGELFF. CDR3 nucleotide sequence: TGTGCCAGCAGCTTCGAGTCAGACGGGGAGCTGTTTTTT.

The rearrangement links TRBV3-1 to TRBJ1-1, with D perhaps matching TRBD1 (6 bases). CDR3 size: 15 residues. CDR1 is LGHDT and CDR2 is YNNKEL in the germline V gene (reference sequence). Trimming removed 4 bases at V and 3 bases at J, with 15 bases between. The CDR3 DNA reads TGTGCCAGCAGCCGCCAAGAGGGGGGTTACACTGAAGCTTTCTTT. Amino acids: CASSRQEGGYTEAFF.

This clonotype occurred a few times. V and J are TRBV18 and TRBJ2-3; D gene ambiguous. CDR3 size: 15 residues. V was pared by 2 bases and J by 0 bases, with 9 bases between. From germline, CDR1 is KGHSH and CDR2 LQKENI. The CDR3 is CASSPVPASTDTQYF. CDR3 nucleotides: TGTGCCAGCTCACCAGTACCCGCTAGCACAGATACGCAGTATTTT.

This clonotype was counted a few times. The V and J genes are TRBV7-9 and TRBJ2-1; D might be TRBD2 (6 bases). Deletions cut 5 bases from V and 8 bases from J, with 22 bases between. The CDR3 consists of 16 residues. Germline lookup yields CDR1 SEHNR and CDR2 FQNEAQ (reference sequence). CDR3 residues: CASSRVLADDSHEQFF. DNA of the CDR3: TGTGCCAGCAGCCGGGTCTTAGCGGACGACTCCCATGAGCAGTTCTTC.

This clonotype occurred a few times. The rearrangement uses TRBV28 and TRBJ2-1; perhaps D is TRBD1 or TRBD2 (5 bases each). The CDR3 has 14 residues. Germline V gene lookup returns CDR1 MDHEN and CDR2 SYDVKM. The V end was cut by 5 bases, the J end by 9 bases, with 17 bases between. CDR3 protein: CASSPGPNGAEQFF. Here the CDR3 DNA reads TGTGCCAGCAGTCCCGGGCCGAACGGGGCTGAGCAGTTCTTC.

V and J are TRBV7-9 and TRBJ1-4; D gene unclear. Germline lookup yields CDR1 SEHNR and CDR2 FQNEAQ (reference sequence). Trimming left V 5 bases short and J 0 bases short, with 10 bases between. This CDR3 contains 15 residues. The CDR3 reads CASSTRDATNEKLFF. The CDR3, as DNA: TGTGCCAGCAGCACAAGGGATGCAACTAATGAAAAACTGTTTTTT.

The genes are TRBV5-1 and TRBJ2-3, with unresolved D. CDR1 and CDR2 (germline): SGHRS, YFSETQ. Between the trimmed V and J ends, which lost 0 bases and 1 base, there was a span of 6 bases. CDR3 size: 14 residues. CDR3 loop: CASSLADRTDTQYF. CDR3 DNA sequence: TGCGCCAGCAGCTTGGCCGACCGCACAGATACGCAGTATTTT.

This chain connects TRBV28 to TRBJ1-1; D remains unclear. Trimming removed 6 bases from V and 3 bases from J, with 23 bases in between. Germline V gene sequence: CDR1 MDHEN, CDR2 SYDVKM. This CDR3 region has 17 residues. The DNA for the CDR3 is TGTGCCAGCAGCCTTGCCGAACAAGAGGATAGGGACACTGAAGCTTTCTTT. Protein: CASSLAEQEDRDTEAFF.

This clonotype has only a few counts. The V call is TRBV4-1, the J call TRBJ2-5; 10 nucleotides align to TRBD1. This CDR3 comprises 13 residues. V was pared by 4 bases and J by 10 bases, with 6 bases of the junction left unmatched. The germline V gene encodes CDR1 MGHRA and CDR2 YSYEKL. CDR3 loop: CASSRGTGEDQYF. The CDR3 DNA reads TGCGCCAGCAGCCGAGGGACAGGGGAGGACCAGTACTTC.

Only a few counts were recorded for this clonotype. The DNA for the CDR3 is TGCGCCAGCAGCCAAATTACTAGCGGGGGGAGGAATGAGCAGTTCTTC. Translating gives CASSQITSGGRNEQFF. The gene calls are TRBV4-1 and TRBJ2-1; 12 nucleotides align to TRBD2. Trimming cost V 2 bases and J 7 bases; bases outside gene matches: 6. This CDR3 is 16 amino acids long. Germline assignment: CDR1 MGHRA and CDR2 YSYEKL.

This chain uses TRBV5-4 with TRBJ2-7; 8 nucleotides line up with TRBD1. Trimming cost V 4 bases and J 1 base; bases outside gene matches: 7. From germline, CDR1 is SGHNT and CDR2 YYREEE (reference sequence). The CDR3 is made up of 15 amino acids. For the CDR3, the DNA is TGTGCCAGCAGCGCGGGACAGGCCCCGTCCTACGAGCAGTACGTC. Translation gives CASSAGQAPSYEQYV.

This clonotype showed up many times. The chain uses TRBV7-6 and TRBJ1-5; maybe TRBD1 (5 bases). This CDR3 comprises 14 residues. Deletions cut 4 bases from V and 7 bases from J, with 14 bases between. CDR1 SGHVS and CDR2 FNYEAQ come from the germline V gene. CDR3 amino acids: CASSSGTPDQPQHF. Written as DNA, the CDR3 is TGTGCCAGCAGCTCCGGGACGCCGGACCAGCCCCAGCATTTT.

This clonotype was found a few times. This chain connects TRBV12-3 or TRBV12-4 to TRBJ1-1, with 11 bases fitting TRBD1. There are 14 residues in the CDR3. The junction had 8 bases not matched to a gene; V was cut back by 10 bases and J by 4 bases. CDR3 residues: CATMRGTGGTEAFF. The CDR3 DNA sequence: TGTGCCACCATGAGGGGGACAGGGGGCACTGAAGCTTTCTTT.

A few counts support this clonotype. DNA for the CDR3: TGTGCCAGCAGCTTACGACAGGGCACCACAGATACGCAGTATTTT. It encodes CASSLRQGTTDTQYF. This sequence joins TRBV7-9 and TRBJ2-3, with 7 bases identical to TRBD1. J gave up 2 bases and V 2 bases, and 4 bases lay outside the gene matches. CDR1 SEHNR and CDR2 FQNEAQ come from the germline V gene (reference sequence). CDR3 length: 15 amino acids. Full variable domain (missing parts from reference TRBV7-9 and TRBJ2-3): DTGVSQNPRHKITKRGQNVTFRCDPISEHNRLYWYRQTLGQGPEFLTYFQNEAQLEKSRLLSDRFSAERPKGSFSTLEIQRTEQGDSAMYLCASSLRQGTTDTQYFGPGTRLTVL.

Many counts were recorded for this clonotype. This chain joins TRBV7-2 and TRBJ1-5, with 9 bases matching TRBD1. CDR3 size: 15 residues. Germline-derived CDR1 and CDR2 are SGHTA and FQGNSA. Unmatched junction bases numbered 6, after V lost 5 bases and J lost 4 bases. CDR3 sequence reads: CASSHGQGSNQPQHF. The CDR3 nucleotides are TGTGCCAGCAGCCACGGACAGGGGTCAAATCAGCCCCAGCATTTT.

This clonotype showed up just once. The chain has TRBV7-2 and TRBJ2-1; TRBD1 or TRBD2 may be the D gene (6 bases each). Between the trimmed V and J ends, which lost 3 bases and 7 bases, there was a span of 13 bases. The CDR3 has 14 residues. CDR1 is SGHTA, CDR2 FQGNSA, per germline. The CDR3 coding sequence is TGTGCCAGCAGCTTTCGGCAGGGGAGGAATGAGCAGTTCTTC. Protein sequence: CASSFRQGRNEQFF.

The V and J genes are TRBV20-1 and TRBJ1-1; D possibly corresponds to TRBD1 (5 bases). Germline loops: CDR1 DFQATT, CDR2 SNEGSKA (reference sequence). The V gene lost 0 bases and the J gene lost 4 bases, with 15 bases spanning the gap. This CDR3 is 15 amino acids long. The CDR3 DNA is TGCAGTGCTAGAGATGCCCGGGACGGAGGCACTGAAGCTTTCTTT. Translating gives CSARDARDGGTEAFF.

This clonotype was observed a handful of times. This chain links TRBV20-1 with TRBJ2-5; 8 bases align to TRBD1. Looked up from germline, CDR1 is DFQATT and CDR2 is SNEGSKA (reference sequence). This CDR3 is 14 amino acids long. With 6 bases clipped from V and 2 bases from J, the junction kept 8 bases outside the gene matches. CDR3 region: CSAIRDRTQETQYF. Written as DNA, the CDR3 is TGCAGTGCAATCCGGGACAGGACGCAAGAGACCCAGTACTTC.

The chain couples TRBV6-1 to TRBJ2-1; D unclear. The CDR3 sequence is 13 residues long. Germline V CDR1 and CDR2: MNHNS, SASEGT. Trimming took off 6 bases at V and 7 bases at J, with 13 bases between the two ends. The CDR3 DNA reads as TGTGCCAGCAGCTCCACCCGACCAAATGAGCAGTTCTTC. This codes for CASSSTRPNEQFF.